What follows describes a single TCR beta chain. Its target is not known. The sample is drawn from a study of Ad26.COV2.S vaccination and SARS-CoV-2 variants. The overall study: Participants got Ad26.COV2.S intramuscularly, once or twice 56 days apart. Regarding the study as a whole: Participants in the vaccine arm had higher spike-specific TCR breadth; placebo recipients had lower. Substantial breadth in spike-specific CD8+ and CD4+ T cell responses was reportedly seen after vaccination.

Clones were read by immunoSEQ multiplex PCR, and TCRdb kept only the in-frame ones, dropping some. This sample yields hundreds of thousands of clones, of which 70% to 90% are seen a single time; 1.5% belongs to the top ten. Treatment noted: 15 to 20 received Ad26.COV2.S at low or high dose, single or two shots; about 5 received placebo; per-sample allocation not given. The study sampled participants on day 63 after the first vaccine or placebo injection. In the vaccine, an Ad26 vector expressed the SARS-CoV-2 spike of the Wuhan strain. CDR3 size: 15 residues. The germline V gene has CDR1 SGHVS and CDR2 FQNEAQ. Germline trimming cut 7 bases from V and 9 bases from J; bases unmatched to any gene: 13.

The chain is built from TRBV7-8 and TRBJ2-1, with 9 bases matching TRBD2. This TCR derives from a person aged 18-65 years who received the Ad26.COV2.S COVID-19 vaccine or a placebo. Here the sequenced sample was peripheral blood, taken in a trial of Ad26.COV2.S vaccine versus placebo. As DNA, the CDR3 is TGTGCCAGCACGAATGTAGGTAGCGGGAGAGGTGAGCAGTTCTTC. It yields the protein CASTNVGSGRGEQFF.